The clone carrying this T cell receptor (beta chain) came up a few times. Its antigen is still unknown. Blood sampling took place at baseline, cycle 4 day 1, and cycle 7 day 1. The source of the sample is a study of OX40 agonist ivuxolimab in advanced cancers. On the study more broadly: Allowance was made for prior anti-PD-1, anti-PD-L1 or anti-CTLA-4 therapy, and roughly 40% had some. Partial responses were observed in three patients, of whom one had hepatocellular carcinoma and two had cutaneous melanoma.

Findings and limits, study-wide: The CD4+ and CD8+ T cells in the blood had expanded clonally by week 6 at 0.1 to 3.0 mg/kg.

This CDR3 is built from 12 residues. Germline V gene sequence: CDR1 WSHSY, CDR2 SAAADI. The V and J ends lost 3 bases and 6 bases respectively, with 9 bases between them. Assay used: immunoSEQ multiplex PCR; TCRdb lists only in-frame clones, some missing. The sample shows 75,000 to 90,000 clones, about four fifths of them seen only once. The specimen comprised CD4+ or CD8+ T cells sorted from blood, sampled in a trial of the OX40 agonist ivuxolimab. This receptor was taken from an adult with an advanced solid tumor such as melanoma, head and neck, liver or kidney cancer. V and J are TRBV10-2 and TRBJ2-7; no clear D. CDR3 in amino acids: CASSEGLGEQYF. Written as DNA, the CDR3 is TGCGCCAGCAGTGAAGGTTTAGGCGAGCAGTACTTC.